These 30 T cell receptor beta chains came from one sample sequenced in a study of response to subunit inactivated influenza vaccine. TCRdb re-called the RT-PCR reads with MiXCR, one entry per CDR3 protein. Here the sample spans 150,000 to 200,000 distinct CDR3 sequences, around 10% being singletons. The material sequenced was CD8+ T cells sorted from PBMCs, taken about 23 months after vaccination. The source is a man aged 50 to 75 who received an inactivated influenza vaccine.

The J gene is TRBJ2-1, the V gene TRBV11-1, with unresolved D. Germline CDR1 reads SGHAT; CDR2 reads FQDESV (reference sequence). This CDR3 has 16 residues. Trimming shortened V by 3 bases and J by 0 bases, and 12 bases separated the two germline ends. In DNA, the CDR3 is TGTGCCAGCAGCTTGTCTAGACTGAGCTCCTACAATGAGCAGTTCTTC. It codes for CASSLSRLSSYNEQFF.

DNA for the CDR3: TGTGCCACCAGTGACTCCGAGTGGACCGGGGAGCTGTTTTTT. Its protein product is CATSDSEWTGELFF. The V and J genes are TRBV24-1 and TRBJ2-2; no firm D call. Germline V gives CDR1 KGHDR, CDR2 SFDVKD. V lost 4 bases and J lost 5, with 10 bases in between. The CDR3 has 14 amino acids.

This clonotype was found a few times. This chain connects TRBV7-9 to TRBJ1-1; TRBD1 might be the D (5 bases). CDR1 and CDR2 (germline): SEHNR, FQNEAQ (reference sequence). There are 14 residues in the CDR3. With 3 bases removed from V and 1 base from J, the gap between germline ends came to 9 bases. CDR3 protein: CASSFEGRNTEAFF. The CDR3 coding sequence is TGTGCCAGCAGCTTCGAGGGGAGGAACACTGAAGCTTTCTTT.

In its sample, this clonotype was seen a few times. The chain uses TRBV6-5 and TRBJ2-1; 7 bases line up with TRBD2. CDR3 length equals 16 residues. Trimming at V came to 0 bases and at J to 2 bases, leaving 4 bases not matched to a gene. From germline, CDR1 is MNHEY and CDR2 SVGAGI. CDR3 sequence reads: CASSYSLAVTYNEQFF. Here the CDR3 DNA reads TGTGCCAGCAGTTACTCTCTAGCGGTGACCTACAATGAGCAGTTCTTC.

This clonotype was observed at least ten times. This rearrangement joins TRBV28 to TRBJ2-3; TRBD1 matches 12 bases. This CDR3 region has 17 residues. Losses at the gene ends were 5 bases for V and 6 bases for J; bases not matched to a gene: 12. Germline CDR1 is MDHEN and CDR2 is SYDVKM. The CDR3 is CASSHHRDRGRSDTQYF. The CDR3 nucleotides are TGTGCCAGCAGTCACCATCGGGACAGGGGGCGTTCTGATACGCAGTATTTT.

The rearrangement uses TRBV28 and TRBJ1-1; D is possibly TRBD1 (6 bases). Germline V gene lookup returns CDR1 MDHEN and CDR2 SYDVKM. The V gene lost 8 bases and the J gene lost 5 bases, with 21 bases spanning the gap. This CDR3 has 15 amino acids. The CDR3 loop is CASEVGGGSVTEAFF. The CDR3 region has the DNA TGTGCCAGCGAGGTTGGGGGCGGATCAGTAACTGAAGCTTTCTTT.

The chain employs TRBV9 and TRBJ2-1; 7 bases match TRBD1. Trimming removed 4 bases from V and 3 bases from J; junction bases left unmatched: 10. CDR1 and CDR2 (germline): SGDLS, YYNGEE. The CDR3 sequence is 16 residues long. CDR3 amino acids: CASSPRDRNYYNEQFF. The CDR3, as DNA: TGTGCCAGCAGCCCACGGGACAGAAACTACTACAATGAGCAGTTCTTC.

This clonotype was seen more than once but under ten times. This sequence joins TRBV11-2 and TRBJ1-2, with 11 bases lining up with TRBD1. V was pared by 3 bases and J by 6 bases, with 9 bases of the junction left unmatched. Germline V CDR1 and CDR2: SGHAT, FQNNGV. CDR3 length: 16 residues. The CDR3 here is CASSLLGQGARHGYTF. The CDR3 bases are TGTGCCAGCAGCTTGCTCGGACAGGGGGCGCGTCATGGCTACACCTTC.

The rearrangement joins TRBV6-5 to TRBJ2-1, with 7 bases aligning to TRBD2. CDR1 MNHEY and CDR2 SVGAGI come from the germline V gene. J lost 7 bases, V lost 2 bases, and 8 bases had no gene match. The CDR3 is 15 residues long. For the CDR3, the DNA is TGTGCCAGCAGTTACCTTGGGGGGGGAAGGAATGAGCAGTTCTTC. It translates to CASSYLGGGRNEQFF.

In this sample, this clonotype turned up once. An end of the junction differs from the germline gene, which may be a read error. J is TRBJ2-7 and V is TRBV5-5, with 10 bases aligning to TRBD1. Germline CDR1 SGHKS, CDR2 YYEKEE (reference sequence). This CDR3 has 15 residues. The CDR3 nucleotides read TGTGCCAGTAGCCTGGGACAGGGGTTAGCCTACGAGCAGTACTTT. This sequence encodes CASSLGQGLAYEQYF.

This clonotype turned up a few times. The V gene is TRBV6-2 or TRBV6-3, the J gene TRBJ1-1; the D is unclear. Germline assignment: CDR1 MNHEY and CDR2 SVGEGT. The V gene lost 0 bases and the J gene lost 4 bases, with 6 bases spanning the gap. The CDR3 spans 13 residues. For the CDR3, the DNA is TGTGCCAGCAGTTACTCAAGAAGCACTGAAGCTTTCTTT. Its protein is CASSYSRSTEAFF.

J is TRBJ2-5 and V is TRBV5-6; D gene unclear. The CDR3 is made up of 15 amino acids. Trimming pared 0 bases from V and 1 base from J, leaving 10 bases between. Per germline, CDR1 SGHDT and CDR2 YYEEEE. As DNA, the CDR3 is TGTGCCAGCAGCTTGGCCCAGGCCTTCCAAGAGACCCAGTACTTC. Its protein product is CASSLAQAFQETQYF.

The CDR3: CASGLGWDTQYF. CDR3 coding DNA: TGTGCCAGCGGCCTCGGGTGGGATACGCAGTATTTT. The chain combines TRBV5-6 with TRBJ2-3; D is undetermined. The CDR3 is 12 amino acids. V lost 7 bases and J 6 bases, leaving 12 bases between the germline ends. Germline assignment: CDR1 SGHDT and CDR2 YYEEEE.

This clonotype was observed a few times. The gene calls are TRBV15 and TRBJ1-1, with D hard to call. The germline V and J ends were trimmed by 3 bases and 2 bases, with 10 bases remaining between them. The CDR3 sequence is 14 residues long. Germline V gene lookup returns CDR1 LNHNV and CDR2 YYDKDF (reference sequence). In DNA form, the CDR3 reads TGTGCCACCAGCAGTAACACCAGAAACACTGAAGCTTTCTTT. Translated: CATSSNTRNTEAFF. The complete variable domain, with remaining parts taken from reference TRBV15 and TRBJ1-1, reads DAMVIQNPRYQVTQFGKPVTLSCSQTLNHNVMYWYQQKSSQAPKLLFHYYDKDFNNEADTPDNFQSRRPNTSFCFLDIRSPGLGDTAMYLCATSSNTRNTEAFFGQGTRLTVV.

V gene TRBV28 combines with J gene TRBJ1-5; D is perhaps TRBD1 (5 bases). Germline-derived CDR1 and CDR2 are MDHEN and SYDVKM. The CDR3 contains 13 residues. Trimming removed 3 bases at V and 7 bases at J, with 10 bases between. This chain's CDR3 is CASSFVRGQPQHF. The CDR3 DNA reads TGTGCCAGCAGTTTTGTAAGGGGACAGCCCCAGCATTTT. Complete variable domain (other parts from reference TRBV28 and TRBJ1-5): DVKVTQSSRYLVKRTGEKVFLECVQDMDHENMFWYRQDPGLGLRLIYFSYDVKMKEKGDIPEGYSVSREKKERFSLILESASTNQTSMYLCASSFVRGQPQHFGDGTRLSIL.

The chain is built from TRBV12-3 or TRBV12-4 and TRBJ2-2; the D gene is possibly TRBD2 (6 bases). CDR3 size: 18 residues. V was cut by 5 bases and J by 0 bases, with 19 bases left in between. The CDR3 DNA reads as TGTGCCAGCAGTGCAGACTTGGGGGACTTTACGAACACCGGGGAGCTGTTTTTT. Protein: CASSADLGDFTNTGELFF.

This clonotype was counted only a few times. This chain links TRBV3-1 with TRBJ1-1; possibly TRBD1 for D (5 bases). Trimming removed 4 bases at V and 7 bases at J, with 7 bases between. Germline V gives CDR1 LGHDT, CDR2 YNNKEL (reference sequence). CDR3 length: 11 amino acids. This CDR3 reads CASSRDSEAFF. The CDR3 DNA sequence: TGTGCCAGCAGCCGCGACAGTGAAGCTTTCTTT. The entire variable domain, with the rest obtained from reference TRBV3-1 and TRBJ1-1, is as follows: DTAVSQTPKYLVTQMGNDKSIKCEQNLGHDTMYWYKQDSKKFLKIMFSYNNKELIINETVPNRFSPKSPDKAHLNLHINSLELGDSAVYFCASSRDSEAFFGQGTRLTVV.

This clonotype was observed a few times. The CDR3 DNA sequence: TGTGCCAGCAGCAAAGGACAGGGATGGTATGAGCAGTTCTTC. Protein sequence: CASSKGQGWYEQFF. The chain uses TRBV7-8 and TRBJ2-1; 8 nucleotides align to TRBD1. CDR1 and CDR2 from the germline V gene are SGHVS and FQNEAQ. V shed 5 bases, J shed 8 bases, and the junction held 8 bases outside the gene matches. The CDR3 is 14 amino acids.

This chain connects TRBV27 to TRBJ2-3, with D tentatively TRBD1 or TRBD2 (5 bases each). Between the trimmed V and J ends, which lost 8 bases and 6 bases, there was a span of 12 bases. The CDR3 spans 12 residues. CDR1 and CDR2 from the germline V gene are MNHEY and SMNVEV (reference sequence). CDR3 protein: CASCRGLDTQYF. The CDR3 nucleotides are TGTGCCAGCTGCCGGGGCTTGGATACGCAGTATTTT.

This clonotype was picked up a small number of times. The rearrangement uses TRBV5-1 and TRBJ1-1, with D possibly matching TRBD1 (6 bases). CDR3 size: 15 residues. The V end lost 0 bases, the J end lost 1 base, and 10 bases lay between the germline ends. Germline CDR1 SGHRS, CDR2 YFSETQ. The CDR3 DNA is TGCGCCAGCAGCTTGGTGGGACAACAGAACACTGAAGCTTTCTTT. It is translated as CASSLVGQQNTEAFF.

This clonotype has a handful of counts. This rearrangement joins TRBV6-1 to TRBJ1-2; TRBD1 might be the D (6 bases). This CDR3 region has 14 residues. Germline V lookup: CDR1 MNHNS, CDR2 SASEGT. Trimming shortened V by 8 bases and J by 3 bases, and 16 bases separated the two germline ends. CDR3: CASEGDALYYGYTF. The CDR3 DNA sequence: TGTGCCAGCGAGGGGGACGCATTATACTATGGCTACACCTTC.

There are a few counts of this clonotype. J is TRBJ2-1 and V is TRBV7-8; no clear D gene. Germline V gene sequence: CDR1 SGHVS, CDR2 FQNEAQ. V lost 3 bases, J lost 10 bases, and 13 bases lay in between. The CDR3 contains 13 residues. Here the CDR3 DNA reads TGTGCCAGCAGCTTCAGTTCCGGGTCGGAGCAGTTCTTC. It encodes CASSFSSGSEQFF.

This clonotype was counted a few times. The V and J genes are TRBV4-3 and TRBJ2-2, with D perhaps given as TRBD1 or TRBD2 (5 bases each). V lost 4 bases to trimming and J lost 1 base, with 13 bases between them. The CDR3 is made up of 16 amino acids. Germline V lookup: CDR1 LGHNA, CDR2 YSLEER. The CDR3 here is CASSRRGGLNTGELFF. The DNA of the CDR3 is TGCGCCAGCAGCCGCCGTGGGGGATTGAACACCGGGGAGCTGTTTTTT.

V gene TRBV2 combines with J gene TRBJ1-5; possibly TRBD1 for D (5 bases). V was cut by 6 bases and J by 4 bases, with 13 bases left in between. The CDR3 has 14 amino acids. CDR1 SNHLY and CDR2 FYNNEI come from the germline V gene. Here the CDR3 DNA reads TGTGCCAGCAGGCCTACAGGATTGAATCAGCCCCAGCATTTT. It yields the protein CASRPTGLNQPQHF. Using reference TRBV2 and TRBJ1-5 for the parts outside the CDR3, the full variable domain is EPEVTQTPSHQVTQMGQEVILRCVPISNHLYFYWYRQILGQKVEFLVSFYNNEISEKSEIFDDQFSVERPDGSNFTLKIRSTKLEDSAMYFCASRPTGLNQPQHFGDGTRLSIL.

This clonotype occurred a few times. J is TRBJ2-4 and V is TRBV20-1, with D possibly being TRBD2 (5 bases). Germline values: CDR1 DFQATT, CDR2 SNEGSKA (reference sequence). Trimming took 5 bases from V and 2 from J, leaving 10 bases between them. The CDR3 has 13 amino acids. The CDR3 DNA reads TGCAGTGCTGAGGGCGGTTCCAAAAACATTCAGTACTTC. Protein sequence: CSAEGGSKNIQYF.

A few counts support this clonotype. This CDR3 reads CASSQDLSDSNEKLFF. In nucleotides, the CDR3 is TGCGCCAGCAGCCAAGATCTCTCGGATTCTAATGAAAAACTGTTTTTT. This rearrangement joins TRBV4-3 to TRBJ1-4; D is uncertain. This CDR3 contains 16 residues. The V end was cut by 0 bases, the J end by 3 bases, with 11 bases between. The germline V gene encodes CDR1 LGHNA and CDR2 YSLEER.

As for this clonotype: This likely comes from a read error, as the CDR3 has no conserved phenylalanine or tryptophan at its end. The chain joins TRBV19 to TRBJ1-1; TRBD1 agrees at 10 bases. V lost 5 bases to trimming and J lost 8 bases; unmatched junction nucleotides: 5. This CDR3 has 13 residues. CDR1 is LNHDA, CDR2 SQIVND, per germline (reference sequence). CDR3 region: CASSPDRGREAFY. The DNA of the CDR3 is TGTGCCAGTAGTCCAGACAGGGGGCGCGAAGCTTTCTAT.

This clonotype was seen repeatedly, ten times or more. The V call is TRBV29-1, the J call TRBJ2-1; 10 nucleotides align to TRBD2. V shed 0 bases, J shed 8 bases, and the junction held 10 bases outside the gene matches. Germline-derived CDR1 and CDR2 are SQVTM and ANQGSEA. This CDR3 region has 16 residues. CDR3 bases: TGCAGCGTTGAAGACCCTGGAGCGGGAGGGCCCGATGAGCAGTTCTTC. Encoded protein: CSVEDPGAGGPDEQFF.

The V and J genes are TRBV6-1 and TRBJ2-7; D is perhaps TRBD1 (6 bases). Germline V gene lookup returns CDR1 MNHNS and CDR2 SASEGT. CDR3 length: 14 residues. V lost 8 bases, J lost 4 bases, and 18 bases lay in between. The CDR3 nucleotides are TGTGCCAGCCAGGAAACAGGGAAGGCTTACGAGCAGTACTTC. Its protein is CASQETGKAYEQYF.

This chain uses TRBV19 with TRBJ2-2; D is unresolved. The ends were cut back, 3 bases at V and 9 bases at J, with 8 bases in the middle. This CDR3 comprises 12 residues. CDR1 LNHDA and CDR2 SQIVND come from the germline V gene (reference sequence). CDR3 coding DNA: TGTGCCAGTAGTATCCCTTCCTGGGAGCTGTTTTTT. Translated, it gives CASSIPSWELFF.